Sequencing of this T cell receptor (beta chain) was carried out in a study of T cells in Graves' hyperthyroidism and ophthalmopathy. RNA transcripts gave rise to amplified TCR beta CDR3 regions. With the HTBI primer set, the TCR CDR3 went through a first round of RT-PCR. Via MiXCR, TCRdb re-called the multiplex PCR reads, giving one row per CDR3 protein. The repertoire holds about 480,000 distinct CDR3 sequences, with approximately 15% as singletons. Germline loops: CDR1 MNHEY, CDR2 SVGEGT. CDR3 length: 14 amino acids. V was pared by 8 bases and J by 9 bases, with 9 bases of the junction left unmatched.

The chain joins TRBV6-2 or TRBV6-3 to TRBJ2-1; 11 positions agree with TRBD2. The TCR comes from a woman aged 18-29 years with Graves' hyperthyroidism. Sequenced input: blood. CDR3 DNA sequence: TGTGCCAGCTCCCCCCTAGCGGGAGGTGGTGAGCAGTTCTTC. Translation gives CASSPLAGGGEQFF.